This entry features one T cell receptor beta chain sequence. Its specificity is unknown. The data stem from a study of cytomegalovirus exposure and HLA in healthy donors. Findings and caveats of the study: Association with HLA alleles at 0.05 false discovery rate was found for roughly 17,000 TCR beta sequences in a later analysis.

Each of the donors was a healthy bone marrow donor. Donors had nominal health at sampling but likely had unrecorded immune exposures. PCR was performed using 60 Vbeta and 13 Jbeta primers. Sequenced by immunoSEQ multiplex PCR; TCRdb stores in-frame clones only, minus some. The sample has 130,000 to 150,000 clones, roughly four fifths seen once. This clonotype was obtained from a woman between 35 and 50 years old in good health and CMV-seronegative. The sequenced sample consisted of PBMCs.

This chain's CDR3 is CASKKGQGASYTF. The DNA for the CDR3 is TGTGCCAGCAAAAAAGGACAGGGAGCGAGCTACACCTTC. V and J are TRBV28 and TRBJ1-2, with 8 bases identical to TRBD1. The germline CDR1 and CDR2 sequences are MDHEN and SYDVKM. This CDR3 is built from 13 residues. V lost 7 bases, J lost 9 bases, and 10 bases stayed unmatched.